This TCR beta chain emerged from a study of CD8 T cells in Susac syndrome. TEMRA cells were enriched by FACS, while CD8+ and CD4+ T cells were obtained through a negative isolation that was performed magnetically. Note on this clonotype: Its antigen is still unknown.

General study points: The Susac syndrome CD4+ T cell repertoires displayed no clonal expansion.

CDR1 is LGHDT, CDR2 YNNKEL, per germline (reference sequence). This CDR3 is built from 14 residues. V dropped 0 bases and J dropped 5 bases, with 10 bases sitting between them. cDNA came from roughly 0.53 to 1 ug RNA primed by random hexamers. TCRdb processed the immunoSEQ multiplex PCR reads anew with MiXCR; each CDR3 protein has one entry. The sample has about 150,000 distinct CDR3 sequences; approximately 95% are singletons. This rearrangement joins TRBV3-1 to TRBJ1-1; D remains ambiguous. Sequenced material: CD4+ T cells from PBMCs. The TCR was taken from a human donor with Susac syndrome. Written as DNA, the CDR3 is TGTGCCAGCAGCCAAGATAACGGGATAACTGAAGCTTTCTTT. It codes for CASSQDNGITEAFF.